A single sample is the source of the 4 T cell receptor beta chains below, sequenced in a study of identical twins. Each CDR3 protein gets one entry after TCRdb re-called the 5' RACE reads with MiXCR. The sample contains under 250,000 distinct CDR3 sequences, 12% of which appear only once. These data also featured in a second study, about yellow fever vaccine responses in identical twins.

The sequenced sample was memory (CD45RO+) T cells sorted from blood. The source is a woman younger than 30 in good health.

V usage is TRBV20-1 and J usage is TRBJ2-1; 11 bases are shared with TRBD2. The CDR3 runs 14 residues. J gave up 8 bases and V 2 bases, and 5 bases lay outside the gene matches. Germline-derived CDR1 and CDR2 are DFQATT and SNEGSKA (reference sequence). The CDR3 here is CSARTSGSSHEQFF. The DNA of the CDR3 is TGCAGTGCTAGAACTAGCGGGAGTAGCCATGAGCAGTTCTTC.

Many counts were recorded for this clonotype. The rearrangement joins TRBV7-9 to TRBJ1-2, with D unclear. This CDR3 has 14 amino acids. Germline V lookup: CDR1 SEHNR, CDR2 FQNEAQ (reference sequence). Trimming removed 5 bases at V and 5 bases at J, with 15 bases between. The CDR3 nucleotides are TGTGCCAGCAGCCCAAGACCCACTTCTTATGGCTACACCTTC. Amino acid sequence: CASSPRPTSYGYTF.

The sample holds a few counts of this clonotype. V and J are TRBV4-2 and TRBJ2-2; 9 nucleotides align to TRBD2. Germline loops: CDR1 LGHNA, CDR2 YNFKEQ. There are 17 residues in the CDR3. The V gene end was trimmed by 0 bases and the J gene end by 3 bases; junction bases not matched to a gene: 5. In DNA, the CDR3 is TGTGCCAGCAGCCAAGATCAGCGGGGGGCCGACACCGGGGAGCTGTTTTTT. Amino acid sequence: CASSQDQRGADTGELFF.

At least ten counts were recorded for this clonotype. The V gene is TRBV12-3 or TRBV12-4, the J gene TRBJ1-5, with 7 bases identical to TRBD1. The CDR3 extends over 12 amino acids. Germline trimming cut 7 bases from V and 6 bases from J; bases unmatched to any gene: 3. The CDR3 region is CASKTGFQPQHF. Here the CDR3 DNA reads TGTGCCAGCAAGACAGGGTTTCAGCCCCAGCATTTT.